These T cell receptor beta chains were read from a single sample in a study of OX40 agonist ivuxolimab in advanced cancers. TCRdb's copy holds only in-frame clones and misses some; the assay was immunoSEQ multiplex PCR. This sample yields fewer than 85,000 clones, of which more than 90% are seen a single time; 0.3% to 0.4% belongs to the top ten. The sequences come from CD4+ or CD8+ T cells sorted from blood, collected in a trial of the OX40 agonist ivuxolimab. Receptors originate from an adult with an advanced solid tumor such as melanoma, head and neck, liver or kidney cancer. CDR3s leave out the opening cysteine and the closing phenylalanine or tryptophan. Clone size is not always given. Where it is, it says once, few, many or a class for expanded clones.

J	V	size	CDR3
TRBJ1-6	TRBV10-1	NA	ASRATDNSPLH
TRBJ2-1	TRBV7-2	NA	ASSPRGSRTIPSYNEQF
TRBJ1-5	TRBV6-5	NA	ASSPRGGGNQPQH
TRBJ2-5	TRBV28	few	ASTVGKETQY
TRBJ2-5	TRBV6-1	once	ASRITLAVLGTQY
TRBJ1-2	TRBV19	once	ASSIDLIGYGYT
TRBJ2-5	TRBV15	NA	ATSRLGAGDQETQY
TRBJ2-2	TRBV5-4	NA	ASSSGWGLGTGELF
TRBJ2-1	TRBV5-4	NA	ASSQNSGYNEQF
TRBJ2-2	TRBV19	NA	ASSVFGTGRTGELF
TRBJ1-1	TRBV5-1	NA	ASSFFPGTEAF
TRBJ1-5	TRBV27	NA	ASSLLQGGQPQH
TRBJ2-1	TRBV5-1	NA	ASSLGLAGDLKAYNEQF
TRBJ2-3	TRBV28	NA	ASLIAGADTQY
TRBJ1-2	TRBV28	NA	ASSPSPGQKNYGYT
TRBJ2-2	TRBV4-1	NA	ASSRSRSSQGTGELF
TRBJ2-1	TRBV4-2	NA	ASSQDSLAGYNEQF
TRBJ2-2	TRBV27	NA	ASSPRTSGDTGELF
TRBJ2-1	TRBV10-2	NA	ASRTGVAYNEQF
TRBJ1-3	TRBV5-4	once	ASSQGTGVAGNTIY
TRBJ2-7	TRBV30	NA	AWSVQGTGFNEQY
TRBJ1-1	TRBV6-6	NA	ASSYPGQTMNTEAF
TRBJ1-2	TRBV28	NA	ASSPPTGKGYT
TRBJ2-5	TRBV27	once	ASRRSATGGETQY
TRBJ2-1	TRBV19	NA	ASSWGRGEGNEQF
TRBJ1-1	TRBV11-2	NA	ASSPQGEGEAF
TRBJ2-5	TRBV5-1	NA	ASSPGGAQETQY
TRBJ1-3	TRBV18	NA	ASSPVGDPSGNTIY
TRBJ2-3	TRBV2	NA	ASSQRGLAGGDTQY
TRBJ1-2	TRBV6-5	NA	ASSYGASVGYT
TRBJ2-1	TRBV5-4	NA	ASSLVLGQGSDEQF
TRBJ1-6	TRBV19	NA	ASSPDRANSPLH
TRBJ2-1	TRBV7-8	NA	ASSLWDFPYNEQF